The 14 T cell receptor beta chains in this list originate from one sample, sequenced in a study of PD-L1 blockade in urothelial cancer. Profiled with immunoSEQ multiplex PCR; TCRdb holds only in-frame clones, not every one. The sample carries more than 35,000 clones, approximately 82% recorded once. This material consisted of PBMCs, taken around atezolizumab (anti-PD-L1) treatment. Every receptor here comes from a man aged 65-85 years with urothelial cancer.

The chain has TRBV5-1 and TRBJ1-1, with 7 bases matching TRBD1. CDR3 length: 16 amino acids. Germline CDR1 is SGHRS and CDR2 is YFSETQ. The trim removed 4 bases at V and 1 base at J, leaving 10 bases unmatched. CDR3 DNA sequence: TGCGCCAGCAGCCCAGGGACAGAAGGCCCGAACACTGAAGCTTTCTTT. Protein: CASSPGTEGPNTEAFF.

The CDR3 DNA reads as TGTGCCAGCAGCCCAGGGACAGGCAACTCCTACGAGCAGTACTTC. It translates to CASSPGTGNSYEQYF. The J gene is TRBJ2-7, the V gene TRBV11-3, with 8 bases aligning to TRBD1. Germline loops: CDR1 SGHNT, CDR2 YENEEA. With 5 bases clipped from V and 0 bases from J, the junction kept 6 bases outside the gene matches. The CDR3 covers 15 residues.

This clone was observed a few times. V gene TRBV19 combines with J gene TRBJ1-1; D gene ambiguous. CDR1 is LNHDA and CDR2 is SQIVND in the germline V gene (reference sequence). The CDR3 loop spans 13 amino acids. Trimming shortened V by 6 bases and J by 8 bases, and 16 bases separated the two germline ends. CDR3 loop: CASSNPNTQEAFF. As DNA, the CDR3 is TGTGCCAGTAGCAACCCTAATACCCAAGAAGCTTTCTTT.

This clone was counted once. The chain links TRBV18 to TRBJ2-1; TRBD1 aligns across 8 bases. Trimming removed 6 bases from V and 9 bases from J; junction bases left unmatched: 16. This CDR3 is built from 16 residues. The germline CDR1 and CDR2 sequences are KGHSH and LQKENI. The CDR3 DNA follows: TGTGCCAGCTCCCGCCAAGCTCAGCAGGGGGCAAGTGAGCAGTTCTTC. This sequence encodes CASSRQAQQGASEQFF.

This chain uses TRBV28 with TRBJ1-4; the D gene is possibly TRBD1 (6 bases). CDR3 length equals 14 residues. Looked up from germline, CDR1 is MDHEN and CDR2 is SYDVKM. V gave up 6 bases and J gave up 8 bases, with 16 bases separating them. The CDR3 bases are TGTGCCAGCAGCACAGGGATAGGAAGGGAAAAACTGTTTTTT. It is translated as CASSTGIGREKLFF.

The chain employs TRBV18 and TRBJ2-1; weak D call: TRBD2 (5 bases). The CDR3 sequence is 15 residues long. The germline V gene encodes CDR1 KGHSH and CDR2 LQKENI. Trimming took 3 bases from V and 0 from J, leaving 9 bases between them. The CDR3 DNA reads TGTGCCAGCTCACCTCCGGGGAGCTCCTACAATGAGCAGTTCTTC. As protein: CASSPPGSSYNEQFF.

V is TRBV7-9 and J is TRBJ1-1, with D uncertain. Between the trimmed V and J ends, which lost 3 bases and 1 base, there was a span of 6 bases. CDR1 is SEHNR and CDR2 is FQNEAQ in the germline V gene (reference sequence). The CDR3 consists of 13 residues. CDR3 nucleotide sequence: TGTGCCAGCAGCTTGGAGGGGAACACTGAAGCTTTCTTT. It encodes CASSLEGNTEAFF.

The chain links TRBV6-6 to TRBJ1-1, with D perhaps matching TRBD1 (6 bases). Deletions cut 6 bases from V and 1 base from J, with 15 bases between. The germline CDR1 and CDR2 sequences are MNHNY and SVGAGI (reference sequence). This CDR3 contains 15 residues. For the CDR3, the DNA is TGTGCCAGCAGCTCCACTGCGACAGGGAACACTGAAGCTTTCTTT. Translation gives CASSSTATGNTEAFF.

The chain joins TRBV7-7 to TRBJ2-3; 8 bases fit TRBD2. The CDR3 spans 15 residues. With 3 bases clipped from V and 2 bases from J, the junction kept 4 bases outside the gene matches. In germline, CDR1 is SSHAT, CDR2 FNYEAQ (reference sequence). CDR3 DNA sequence: TGTGCCAGCAGCTTTAGCGGGGCCCCCACAGATACGCAGTATTTT. Its protein is CASSFSGAPTDTQYF.

V and J are TRBV28 and TRBJ2-7, with TRBD2 identical over 9 bases. The CDR3 is 15 amino acids. The V and J ends lost 6 bases and 0 bases, in that order; junction bases with no gene match: 6. Germline V CDR1 and CDR2: MDHEN, SYDVKM. The CDR3 protein is CASSPWTSVSYEQYF. The CDR3 DNA follows: TGTGCCAGCAGCCCCTGGACTAGCGTCTCCTACGAGCAGTACTTC. Variable domain in full (rest from reference TRBV28 and TRBJ2-7): DVKVTQSSRYLVKRTGEKVFLECVQDMDHENMFWYRQDPGLGLRLIYFSYDVKMKEKGDIPEGYSVSREKKERFSLILESASTNQTSMYLCASSPWTSVSYEQYFGPGTRLTVT.

This chain uses TRBV28 with TRBJ2-5, with D hard to call. The germline V gene has CDR1 MDHEN and CDR2 SYDVKM. V lost 6 bases to trimming and J lost 1 base, with 9 bases between them. CDR3 length equals 13 residues. In nucleotides, the CDR3 is TGTGCCAGCAGCCCGGGTTTCCAAGAGACCCAGTACTTC. It specifies CASSPGFQETQYF.

The V and J genes are TRBV6-5 and TRBJ1-1; D is possibly TRBD1 (5 bases). The CDR3 has 15 amino acids. Germline V CDR1 and CDR2: MNHEY, SVGAGI. V shed 0 bases and J shed 3 bases, with 11 bases lying between them. CDR3 residues: CASSYSGVEDTEAFF. The CDR3 coding sequence is TGTGCCAGCAGTTACTCAGGGGTCGAGGACACTGAAGCTTTCTTT.

V usage is TRBV5-1 and J usage is TRBJ2-1; 8 bases fit TRBD2. This CDR3 spans 15 amino acids. V was pared by 4 bases and J by 7 bases, with 10 bases of the junction left unmatched. Germline CDR1 SGHRS, CDR2 YFSETQ. The CDR3 nucleotides read TGCGCCAGCAGCGGAACGGGAGGGCCGGGGAATGAGCAGTTCTTC. It specifies CASSGTGGPGNEQFF.

The chain combines TRBV7-9 with TRBJ2-5, with D maybe TRBD1 (7 bases). This CDR3 comprises 13 residues. Germline V CDR1 and CDR2: SEHNR, FQNEAQ (reference sequence). V dropped 5 bases and J dropped 5 bases, with 12 bases sitting between them. The CDR3 loop is CASSLRGAETQYF. Here the CDR3 DNA reads TGTGCCAGCAGCCTCAGGGGGGCTGAGACCCAGTACTTC. The full variable domain, in which reference TRBV7-9 and TRBJ2-5 provide the parts outside the CDR3, is DTGVSQNPRHKITKRGQNVTFRCDPISEHNRLYWYRQTLGQGPEFLTYFQNEAQLEKSRLLSDRFSAERPKGSFSTLEIQRTEQGDSAMYLCASSLRGAETQYFGPGTRLLVL.